This is a list of T cell receptor beta chains from one sample in a study of shared clonotypes between healthy human individuals. TCRdb keeps only in-frame clones here, not all; method: immunoSEQ multiplex PCR. The sample holds roughly 2.1 million clones; more than 85% are singletons and the top ten take roughly 1.7%. Sequencing was done on a sample of naive CD8+ T cells from PBMCs. The source is a man aged 18 to 29 in good health. Some clones in this sample may be carry-over from other donors' samples. The conserved cysteine and the conserved F or W are not part of the CDR3 here.

V,J,CDR3
TRBV7-3,TRBJ2-1,ASSNVAGGPSEQF
TRBV7-3,TRBJ2-3,ASSLSVTDTQY
TRBV11-2,TRBJ2-1,ASTWGGSPHEQF
TRBV7-3,TRBJ2-3,ASSLFSGGNTDTQY
TRBV12-5,TRBJ1-5,ASGQSTGQGYQPQH
TRBV7-9,TRBJ1-1,ASSLGQGVGTEAF
TRBV11-2,TRBJ1-4,ASSLEGGTLFKDTNEKLF
TRBV27,TRBJ2-6,ASSLYRGSGANVLT
TRBV27,TRBJ1-1,ASSSWRQGVAEAF
TRBV28,TRBJ1-2,ASSSKPDRHYGYT
TRBV9,TRBJ1-3,ASSPFGSPGNTIY
TRBV7-9,TRBJ2-7,ASSTRTVPYEQY
TRBV2,TRBJ1-5,ASSYNPPNSNQPQH
TRBV7-9,TRBJ1-1,ASSTSIPHYEGEAF
TRBV27,TRBJ1-1,ASSLVQLSGKQTEAF
TRBV6-1,TRBJ2-7,ASSLPGLGDEQY
TRBV7-9,TRBJ1-2,ASSTSTGVENYGYT
TRBV27,TRBJ1-1,ASSLGPNTEAF
TRBV29-1,TRBJ2-1,SVEPPSGDYNEQF
TRBV4-3,TRBJ1-6,ASSQDHESPLH
TRBV7-8,TRBJ2-2,ASSSFKPRTGELF
TRBV28,TRBJ1-3,ASCFRVSGNTIY
TRBV4-2,TRBJ2-7,ASSPRDLTYEQY
TRBV5-1,TRBJ2-1,ASSSSGRALDEQF
TRBV28,TRBJ1-4,ASSLIEPGQTNEKLF
TRBV7-2,TRBJ2-7,ASSSAAGYEQY
TRBV14,TRBJ2-1,ASSDLFGPSYNEQF
TRBV30,TRBJ2-7,AWSGTGGEQY
TRBV28,TRBJ2-3,ASISTDTQY